What follows are 31 T cell receptor beta chains derived from one specimen sequenced in a study of breast tumors, draining lymph nodes, adjacent tissues. Breast cancer patients provided tissue from their axillary draining lymph nodes. TCRdb redid the calling of the multiplex PCR reads with MiXCR, one entry per CDR3 protein. The data show approximately 230,000 distinct CDR3 sequences, about 34% seen once. Material: axillary lymph node tissue. These receptors all stem from a female donor with breast cancer. Some clones in this sample may be carry-over from other donors' samples.

The CDR3 DNA reads TGCGCCAGCAGCTTGAAGGGGGCCAGGGGAACAGATACGCAGTATTTT. Translated: CASSLKGARGTDTQYF. The chain uses TRBV5-1 and TRBJ2-3; 7 bases line up with TRBD1. This CDR3 has 16 residues. Trimming cost V 1 base and J 3 bases; bases outside gene matches: 8. Germline-derived CDR1 and CDR2 are SGHRS and YFSETQ.

This clonotype was counted many times. This chain uses TRBV4-3 with TRBJ2-2; the D gene is possibly TRBD1 (5 bases). This CDR3 has 14 residues. Trimming cost V 2 bases and J 7 bases, with 11 bases left between them. CDR1 and CDR2 from the germline V gene are LGHNA and YSLEER. Written as DNA, the CDR3 is TGCGCCAGCAGCCAAACCAGGGTAGGCGGGGAGCTGTTTTTT. It translates to CASSQTRVGGELFF.

This chain's CDR3 is CSATSYTRVATGGASKTQYF. The CDR3 coding sequence is TGCAGTGCTACCTCCTACACGAGGGTGGCGACCGGGGGGGCTTCAAAGACCCAGTACTTC. The V and J genes are TRBV20-1 and TRBJ2-5; 8 bases match TRBD2. This CDR3 has 20 residues. Germline trimming cut 4 bases from V and 6 bases from J; bases unmatched to any gene: 28. The germline V gene encodes CDR1 DFQATT and CDR2 SNEGSKA (reference sequence).

In the case of this clonotype: With a much larger clone just one base away, this may be a read error. V usage is TRBV7-3 and J usage is TRBJ1-2, with D tentatively TRBD1 (5 bases). This CDR3 spans 15 amino acids. In germline, CDR1 is SGHTA, CDR2 FQGTGA. The CDR3 sequence is CASSLGTHRGYGYPF. The CDR3 nucleotides are TGTGCCAGCAGCTTGGGGACTCATAGAGGGTATGGCTACCCCTTC.

Many counts were recorded for this clonotype. V gene TRBV5-1 combines with J gene TRBJ1-2; D possibly corresponds to TRBD1 (5 bases). In germline, CDR1 is SGHRS, CDR2 YFSETQ. V was pared by 4 bases and J by 3 bases, with 10 bases between. The CDR3 has 13 residues. The CDR3 region is CASSPGGDYGYTF. For the CDR3, the DNA is TGCGCCAGCAGCCCGGGGGGGGACTATGGCTACACCTTC.

This clonotype was observed at least ten times. The chain employs TRBV2 and TRBJ1-6; D perhaps matches TRBD1 (5 bases). Trimming took 3 bases from V and 0 from J, leaving 12 bases between them. This CDR3 has 17 residues. Germline V gene sequence: CDR1 SNHLY, CDR2 FYNNEI. Here the CDR3 DNA reads TGTGCCAGCAGTGAGGCCGGGGACGGCTCCTATAATTCACCCCTCCACTTT. Amino acids: CASSEAGDGSYNSPLHF.

For this clonotype: A much larger clonotype is one base distant, so this may be a read error. The V call is TRBV20-1, the J call TRBJ2-1, with 8 bases that match TRBD2. The CDR3 covers 19 residues. CDR1 is DFQATT, CDR2 SNEGSKA, per germline (reference sequence). CDR3 nucleotide sequence: TGCAGGGAGAATGGCTACGAGACTAGCGCGAGGCCGCACTACAATGAGCAGTTCTTC. Its translation is CRENGYETSARPHYNEQFF.

The table lists this clonotype with many counts. CDR3 coding DNA: TGTGCCAGCAGCCCGGACAGCGCTAACTATGGCTACACCTTC. Its translation: CASSPDSANYGYTF. The chain uses TRBV7-8 and TRBJ1-2, with D perhaps TRBD1 (6 bases). Trimming left V 5 bases short and J 0 bases short, with 10 bases between. The CDR3 spans 14 residues. From germline, CDR1 is SGHVS and CDR2 FQNEAQ.

Concerning this clonotype: One base away lies a much larger clone, so this may be a sequencing read error. The chain is built from TRBV5-4 and TRBJ2-5; 8 positions match TRBD1. V dropped 0 bases and J dropped 8; count of bases not matched to a gene: 6. Germline lookup yields CDR1 SGHNT and CDR2 YYREEE (reference sequence). The CDR3 totals 14 residues. CDR3 sequence reads: CASSLADRGNTQYF. CDR3 nucleotides: TGTGCCAGCAGCTTGGCTGACAGGGGAAACACCCAGTACTTC.

A note on this clonotype: A read error is possible here, since a much larger clone lies one base away. The chain recombines TRBV10-3 with TRBJ2-7; D ambiguous. The germline gives CDR1 ENHRY, CDR2 SYGVKD. The CDR3 runs to 11 residues. CDR3 nucleotide sequence: TGTGCCACCCTCGAGGCCTACGGGCAGTACTTC. The encoded protein is CATLEAYGQYF.

The V and J genes are TRBV2 and TRBJ1-6; D remains ambiguous. This CDR3 is built from 15 residues. CDR1 is SNHLY, CDR2 FYNNEI, per germline. V lost 6 bases and J 3 bases, leaving 12 bases between the germline ends. In DNA form, the CDR3 reads TGTGCCAGCAGCCCCTTCCGGGACTATAATTCACCCCTCCACTTT. Amino acid sequence: CASSPFRDYNSPLHF. Full variable domain (missing parts from reference TRBV2 and TRBJ1-6): EPEVTQTPSHQVTQMGQEVILRCVPISNHLYFYWYRQILGQKVEFLVSFYNNEISEKSEIFDDQFSVERPDGSNFTLKIRSTKLEDSAMYFCASSPFRDYNSPLHFGNGTRLTVT.

V usage is TRBV7-2 and J usage is TRBJ2-1, with D perhaps TRBD1 (6 bases). V lost 6 bases and J lost 13, with 10 bases in between. Germline V gene sequence: CDR1 SGHTA, CDR2 FQGNSA. This CDR3 has 10 amino acids. CDR3 coding DNA: TGTGCCAGCAGGGGACAAAAACAGTTCTTC. Amino acids: CASRGQKQFF. Supplemented by reference TRBV7-2 and TRBJ2-1, the full variable domain reads GAGVSQSPSNKVTEKGKDVELRCDPISGHTALYWYRQSLGQGLEFLIYFQGNSAPDKSGLPSDRFSAERTGGSVSTLTIQRTQQEDSAVYLCASRGQKQFFGPGTRLTVL.

The rearrangement links TRBV20-1 to TRBJ2-6, with 8 bases lining up with TRBD1. The CDR3 is made up of 16 amino acids. Trimming took 6 bases from V and 2 from J; bases not matched to a gene: 9. Germline loops: CDR1 DFQATT, CDR2 SNEGSKA (reference sequence). The CDR3: CSANTGGSAGANVLTF. The CDR3 nucleotides are TGCAGTGCAAACACAGGGGGGAGCGCTGGGGCCAACGTCCTGACTTTC.

This clonotype was counted at least ten times. The CDR3 DNA is TGTGCCAGCAGCTCCCGACCCTTAACAGGGGGACATTCTCTCGGGGAGCTGTTTTTT. Its protein is CASSSRPLTGGHSLGELFF. This chain uses TRBV7-2 with TRBJ2-2, with 8 bases fitting TRBD1. The CDR3 is 19 amino acids. After removal of 4 bases from V and 7 bases from J, the junction contained 20 bases not matched to a gene. Germline assignment: CDR1 SGHTA and CDR2 FQGNSA.

In this sample, this clonotype turned up a few times. The rearrangement links TRBV28 to TRBJ2-7; D unclear. CDR3 length: 11 residues. The V end was cut by 8 bases, the J end by 4 bases, with 9 bases between. The germline V gene has CDR1 MDHEN and CDR2 SYDVKM. The CDR3 DNA sequence: TGTGCCAGCGGCGATGGGTACGAGCAGTACTTC. This sequence encodes CASGDGYEQYF.

Ten or more counts support this clonotype. The chain links TRBV28 to TRBJ1-6; 9 positions match TRBD1. V trimming: 6 bases; J trimming: 6 bases; junction bases outside the gene matches: 9. This CDR3 is 16 amino acids long. Germline V gene lookup returns CDR1 MDHEN and CDR2 SYDVKM. The CDR3 protein is CASSLKQGAGNSPLHF. CDR3 sequence (DNA): TGTGCCAGCAGCCTCAAACAGGGGGCGGGTAATTCACCCCTCCACTTT.

The chain recombines TRBV24-1 with TRBJ1-5, with 12 bases identical to TRBD1. Trimming removed 12 bases from V and 0 bases from J; junction bases left unmatched: 8. This CDR3 contains 16 residues. Looked up from germline, CDR1 is KGHDR and CDR2 is SFDVKD. CDR3 in amino acids: CAAVRGQGASNQPQHF. In DNA form, the CDR3 reads TGTGCCGCCGTCCGGGGACAGGGGGCTAGCAATCAGCCCCAGCATTTT.

A few counts support this clonotype. This chain connects TRBV28 to TRBJ1-3; D is undetermined. The germline V and J ends were trimmed by 3 bases and 4 bases, with 7 bases remaining between them. CDR1 is MDHEN, CDR2 SYDVKM, per germline. This CDR3 is built from 13 residues. The DNA for the CDR3 is TGTGCCAGCAGTTTTTCTCGGGGAAACACCATATATTTT. It is translated as CASSFSRGNTIYF. The full variable domain, rest sourced from reference TRBV28 and TRBJ1-3, is DVKVTQSSRYLVKRTGEKVFLECVQDMDHENMFWYRQDPGLGLRLIYFSYDVKMKEKGDIPEGYSVSREKKERFSLILESASTNQTSMYLCASSFSRGNTIYFGEGSWLTVV.

Regarding this clonotype: The DNA is left out, because the CDR3 cannot be placed on it with certainty; the CDR3 is given as TCRdb lists it. The chain carries TRBV2 and TRBJ1-3; the table's D call, TRBD1, has no DNA check behind it. A total of 22 residues make up the CDR3, ends included. Per germline, CDR1 SNHLY and CDR2 FYNNEI. Here the CDR3 reads CASSLQGLGNQPQHFAGNTIYF.

This clonotype appeared many times. The rearrangement uses TRBV9 and TRBJ2-5, with 14 bases matching TRBD2. Germline CDR1 SGDLS, CDR2 YYNGEE. The CDR3 sequence is 16 residues long. V was clipped by 3 bases and J by 4 bases; unmatched bases: 5. The CDR3 region is CASSAGTSGSGETQYF. Written as DNA, the CDR3 is TGTGCCAGCAGCGCCGGGACTAGCGGGAGCGGAGAGACCCAGTACTTC.

V is TRBV6-4 and J is TRBJ1-2; D uncertain. The CDR3 consists of 16 residues. CDR1 and CDR2 from the germline V gene are MRHNA and SNTAGT. Trimming shortened V by 4 bases and J by 2 bases, and 17 bases separated the two germline ends. CDR3 coding DNA: TGTGCCAGCAGTGCTAGAGGTACCGGACGGAACTATGGCTACACCTTC. Its translation: CASSARGTGRNYGYTF.

The chain couples TRBV2 to TRBJ1-6; possible D gene TRBD1, 5 bases. Trimming left V 6 bases short and J 5 bases short, with 14 bases between. This CDR3 spans 15 amino acids. Germline assignment: CDR1 SNHLY and CDR2 FYNNEI. CDR3 amino acids: CASSASGTDNSPLHF. The CDR3 DNA sequence: TGTGCCAGCAGCGCGAGCGGGACGGATAATTCACCCCTCCACTTT.

This clonotype was detected ten times or more. V is TRBV2 and J is TRBJ1-2; D perhaps matches TRBD1 (6 bases). The V gene lost 10 bases and the J gene lost 6 bases, with 18 bases spanning the gap. CDR3 length: 13 residues. The germline CDR1 and CDR2 sequences are SNHLY and FYNNEI. The CDR3: CANISGVMDGYTF. CDR3 nucleotides: TGTGCCAACATTTCAGGGGTTATGGATGGCTACACCTTC.

This clonotype was recorded a few times. The rearrangement uses TRBV6-5 and TRBJ2-7; the match to TRBD2 covers 7 bases. The CDR3 is 15 amino acids. The trim removed 5 bases at V and 1 base at J, leaving 8 bases unmatched. CDR1 MNHEY and CDR2 SVGAGI come from the germline V gene. CDR3: CASSHGASGSYEQYF. The DNA for the CDR3 is TGTGCCAGCAGTCACGGCGCTAGCGGTTCCTACGAGCAGTACTTC.

Written as DNA, the CDR3 is TGTGCCAGCAGCCGGGAGGGCGATTCCTACAATGAGACCCAGTACTTC. It yields the protein CASSREGDSYNETQYF. This chain links TRBV7-9 with TRBJ2-5, with TRBD2 matching 8 bases. Losses at the gene ends were 5 bases for V and 5 bases for J; bases not matched to a gene: 13. The CDR3 totals 16 residues. From germline, CDR1 is SEHNR and CDR2 FQNEAQ (reference sequence).

This clonotype was seen repeatedly, ten times or more. This chain links TRBV9 with TRBJ2-6; possibly TRBD1 or TRBD2 for D (6 bases each). V lost 3 bases and J 1 base, leaving 14 bases between the germline ends. Germline CDR1 and CDR2: SGDLS and YYNGEE. This CDR3 region has 17 residues. The CDR3 nucleotides read TGTGCCAGCAGCGGGGGGGACACGTTGTCTGGGGCCAACGTCCTGACTTTC. Protein: CASSGGDTLSGANVLTF.

This chain connects TRBV9 to TRBJ2-5; 9 bases align to TRBD1. Trimming cost V 1 base and J 9 bases; bases outside gene matches: 16. The CDR3 has 17 residues. CDR1 SGDLS and CDR2 YYNGEE come from the germline V gene. For the CDR3, the DNA is TGTGCCAGCAGCGTAATTTGGGGACAGGGTTTAGAGCAGCCCCAGTACTTC. It encodes CASSVIWGQGLEQPQYF.

This clonotype has more than one count but fewer than ten. V gene TRBV5-1 combines with J gene TRBJ1-1; no firm D call. The CDR3 sequence is 15 residues long. The V gene lost 0 bases and the J gene lost 6 bases, with 15 bases spanning the gap. Per the germline V gene, CDR1 is SGHRS and CDR2 is YFSETQ. The CDR3 region is CASSLVGSDGPEAFF. Here the CDR3 DNA reads TGCGCCAGCAGCTTGGTTGGTTCGGACGGACCTGAAGCTTTCTTT.

Many counts were recorded for this clonotype. This rearrangement joins TRBV20-1 to TRBJ1-2, with 10 bases that match TRBD1. The V gene end was trimmed by 1 base and the J gene end by 4 bases; junction bases not matched to a gene: 12. The V gene's germline CDR1 is DFQATT and CDR2 SNEGSKA (reference sequence). The CDR3 loop spans 17 amino acids. CDR3 protein: CSARVRGTGDNIYGYTF. CDR3 nucleotide sequence: TGCAGTGCTAGAGTTAGGGGGACAGGGGACAATATCTATGGCTACACCTTC.

CDR3 loop: CASSLASSSSYNEQFF. The CDR3 bases are TGTGCCAGCAGTTTAGCTTCGTCGAGCTCCTACAATGAGCAGTTCTTC. This chain connects TRBV28 to TRBJ2-1; D is ambiguous. The V end lost 2 bases, the J end lost 0 bases, and 11 bases lay between the germline ends. Germline CDR1 reads MDHEN; CDR2 reads SYDVKM. This CDR3 has 16 amino acids. The whole variable domain, filled in from reference TRBV28 and TRBJ2-1, reads DVKVTQSSRYLVKRTGEKVFLECVQDMDHENMFWYRQDPGLGLRLIYFSYDVKMKEKGDIPEGYSVSREKKERFSLILESASTNQTSMYLCASSLASSSSYNEQFFGPGTRLTVL.

There are many counts of this clonotype. This chain links TRBV11-2 with TRBJ2-3; 14 nucleotides align to TRBD2. The CDR3 is made up of 17 amino acids. CDR1 is SGHAT, CDR2 FQNNGV, per germline. V trimming: 0 bases; J trimming: 5 bases; junction bases outside the gene matches: 4. Here the CDR3 DNA reads TGTGCCAGCAGCTTAGATCGACTAGCGGGAGGGGGAGATACGCAGTATTTT. It is translated as CASSLDRLAGGGDTQYF. Full variable domain (rest looked up from reference TRBV11-2 and TRBJ2-3): EAGVAQSPRYKIIEKRQSVAFWCNPISGHATLYWYQQILGQGPKLLIQFQNNGVVDDSQLPKDRFSAERLKGVDSTLKIQPAKLEDSAVYLCASSLDRLAGGGDTQYFGPGTRLTVL.